This T cell receptor (beta chain) was identified during a study of blood T cell repertoires in COVID-19. Study-wide context: From T cells, B-cell-depleted T cells, or PBMCs came the material, which was cDNA or gDNA.

The germline V gene has CDR1 KGHSH and CDR2 LQKENI. CDR3 size: 14 residues. The V end lost 3 bases, the J end lost 6 bases, and 14 bases lay between the germline ends. Original data processing: From reference gene primer amplification, estimates of nucleated cell counts were derived. Sequencing was performed with immunoSEQ multiplex PCR; in TCRdb, only in-frame clones are kept and a portion is missing. V and J calls and clone size are given by that table; D and trimming were obtained from the DNA. Of about 140,000 clones detected, around 85% appear once; the ten largest clones hold less than 3%. The chain carries TRBV18 and TRBJ1-2; D possibly corresponds to TRBD1 (5 bases). Sequencing input: peripheral blood. The receptor's source is a man aged 45 to 65 with acute or convalescent COVID-19. The chain's CDR3 is CASSPGLIRNGYTF. As DNA, the CDR3 is TGTGCCAGCTCACCGGGACTTATCCGGAATGGCTACACCTTC.